Reported below is one T cell receptor (beta chain). Its antigen is not known. The sample originates from a study of glioma-infiltrating T cells after dendritic cell vaccination. At the level of the study: Dendritic cells derived from monocytes and pulsed with autologous tumor lysate formed the vaccine.

PBMC sampling occurred before vaccination, two weeks after the third dose, and at progression. CDR1 is MNHNS and CDR2 is SASEGT in the germline V gene. CDR3 length: 17 residues. J lost 2 bases, V lost 2 bases, and 9 bases had no gene match. Study-wide results and limits: Few patients contributed both blood and tumor specimens.

TCRB CDR3 was amplified from 2 ug genomic DNA or less. Profiling relied on immunoSEQ multiplex PCR, and the TCRdb table lists in-frame clones only, not all of them. The table has around 32,000 clones, 90% seen once. The TCR was taken from a human donor with glioblastoma. This sequence joins TRBV6-1 and TRBJ2-1, with 7 bases matching TRBD1. This specimen was blood, taken before dendritic cell vaccination. CDR3 nucleotides: TGTGCCAGCAGTGAATTAGGGGGCGCGGCCCCCTACAATGAGCAGTTCTTC. Protein: CASSELGGAAPYNEQFF.